This TCR beta chain was documented in a study of tumor-infiltrating lymphocytes in primary liver carcinoma (dated by TCRdb to about 2017). Study-level background: The five patients, three men and two women aged 30 to 69 years, had hepatocellular carcinoma (four) or combined HCC and intrahepatic cholangiocarcinoma (one). The five patients had tumors staged T1-T3 N0M0, with maximum diameters ranging from about 4 to 11 cm. Each sample produced roughly 3.65 to 7.13 million productive TCRbeta reads, and read depth showed no significant difference between tissue types. For each liver tumor, the study sampled five regions along with adjacent normal tissue and blood, and applied TCRbeta repertoire sequencing, expression microarrays and whole-exome sequencing. A total of roughly 35 specimens from 5 patients went through TCRbeta repertoire sequencing, namely 25 tumor regions, 5 adjacent noncancerous liver tissues and 5 peripheral blood samples. High reproducibility was observed for the technical replicate repertoires, with mean shared-clone rates around 0.89 and correlation coefficients above 0.98. Broader findings and caveats from the paper: Bulk unsorted samples precluded comparing CD4+ and CD8+ T cell repertoires. Repertoire overlap was higher between tumor regions (mean roughly 36%) than tumor-adjacent (roughly 17%) or tumor-blood (14%) pairs, consistent with antigen-driven expansion. Only five patients were included in the study, and the authors note that the findings should be validated in a larger study. The top 250 clones accounted for a significantly greater share of the repertoire in tumors than in blood (p = 0.039). Only the TCR beta chain was sequenced, which likely underestimates true repertoire diversity because unpaired alpha chains were not captured.

For CDR1 and CDR2, the germline V gene lists MNHEY and SVGAGI. The CDR3 numbers 14 residues from cysteine through phenylalanine. Of all the DNA, just the CDR3 is kept, 42 bases in frame from base 1. TCRbeta-specific cDNA was reverse-transcribed from around 500 ng total RNA using a constant-region primer and ProtoScript II reverse transcriptase. The TCRbeta libraries were prepared through three rounds of nested multiplex PCR following a slightly modified ARM-PCR procedure. The first two PCR rounds used multiplex TRBV1-TRBV30 forward primers with a Cbeta reverse primer, each for 10 cycles. A final 25-cycle PCR with Deep VentR polymerase added sample barcodes and Illumina adapters. Before sequencing, amplicons between 200 and 500 bp were purified from gel using a QIAquick gel extraction kit. An Illumina HiSeq 2500 was used to sequence the TCRbeta amplicons with 250-bp paired-end reads. The study's processing was this. Quality trimming of reads was performed with Trimmomatic v0.33, and paired reads were merged with FLASH v1.2.11 so that full CDR3 sequences could be recovered. V, D and J germline segments were assigned to the rearranged TCRbeta sequences using MiGEC v1.2.1b. Clonotype statistics and Shannon-Wiener diversity indices were calculated with VDJtools v1.0.0. To cut down on sampling bias, every analysis after diversity analysis relied on just the 250 most abundant clonotypes from each sample. Using fastp trimming at Q25 and MiXCR clonotype assembly, TCRdb reanalyzed the public sequencing data and kept in-frame beta chains. Every distinct CDR3 protein forms one entry, paired with its most common genes and DNA. It is TCRdb's table, rather than the study itself, that gives the V and J calls and clone size. For this sample there are approximately 42,000 distinct CDR3 sequences; more than 70% appear just once. The ten largest clones add up to 38% of the sample.

Without any cell sorting, total RNA and DNA were extracted together from approximately 22-30 mg of bulk tissue using the AllPrep DNA/RNA mini kit. Between late 2015 and March 2016, roughly five patients in China with histopathologically diagnosed primary liver carcinoma had their tumors surgically resected. At the time of sampling, the patients were treatment-naive and had chronic HBV infection. Fresh tumor and adjacent tissue pieces were bisected, with one half stored in RNAlater at -80 degrees C and the other half sent for histology. Of note for this clonotype: The clone's antigen remains unknown. A read error may account for a junction end that differs from germline.

This sequence uses TRBV6-5 and TRBJ1-1, with TRBD1 perhaps the D gene, on 6 matching bases. Sequencing used tumor-adjacent normal liver tissue. The TCR comes from a woman aged 25 to 39 with primary liver carcinoma and hepatitis B virus infection. The sequenced DNA is TGTACCAGCAGTTCCGCGACAGGAGGCACTGAAGCATTCTTT. It is translated as CTSSSATGGTEAFF.